This T cell receptor beta chain appears in the sequencing data of a study of T cell responses to AZD1222 COVID-19 vaccine. The study's findings and limits: Just 5 to 7 people given AZD1222 tested seropositive at baseline.

Concerning this clone itself: The antigen remains undetermined.

The data were produced by immunoSEQ multiplex PCR, yet TCRdb's version contains in-frame clones alone and is incomplete. The sample has roughly 49,000 clones; 70% to 80% are singletons. From germline, CDR1 is MNHEY and CDR2 SVGAGI. The CDR3 is 13 amino acids. Trimming took off 4 bases at V and 12 bases at J, with 16 bases between the two ends. This chain uses TRBV6-5 with TRBJ2-1; D may match TRBD1 or TRBD2 (5 bases each). This clonotype originated in an adult in good health. The sample here was peripheral blood, taken on day 0 of AZD1222 vaccination. Here the CDR3 reads CASSSTGRETQFF. CDR3 bases: TGTGCCAGCAGTTCCACGGGACGTGAGACGCAGTTCTTC.